The 19 T cell receptor beta chains reported below all come from one sample, sequenced in a study of blood T cell repertoires in COVID-19. Only in-frame clones appear in the TCRdb table, and some are missing; sequencing was by immunoSEQ multiplex PCR. The sample has approximately 120,000 clones; approximately 90% are singletons. The material sequenced was peripheral blood. The receptor set was obtained from a human donor in a cohort sampled during active COVID-19.

V is TRBV18 and J is TRBJ2-7, with 12 bases matching TRBD2. V trimming: 3 bases; J trimming: 0 bases; junction bases outside the gene matches: 3. This CDR3 region has 16 residues. Germline V gene lookup returns CDR1 KGHSH and CDR2 LQKENI. In DNA, the CDR3 is TGTGCCAGCTCACCCGGGACTAGCGGGTTCTCCTACGAGCAGTACTTC. Its protein is CASSPGTSGFSYEQYF.

This rearrangement joins TRBV5-6 to TRBJ2-7; D is possibly TRBD2 (5 bases). V was trimmed by 2 bases and J by 2 bases, leaving 14 bases between them. CDR1 SGHDT and CDR2 YYEEEE come from the germline V gene. This CDR3 is 15 amino acids long. The CDR3 loop reads CASSFIAGQTYEQYF. The CDR3 coding sequence is TGTGCCAGCAGCTTTATTGCGGGCCAAACCTACGAGCAGTACTTC. Together with reference TRBV5-6 and TRBJ2-7, the CDR3 gives the full variable domain: DAGVTQSPTHLIKTRGQQVTLRCSPKSGHDTVSWYQQALGQGPQFIFQYYEEEERQRGNFPDRFSGHQFPNYSSELNVNALLLGDSALYLCASSFIAGQTYEQYFGPGTRLTVT.

This chain joins TRBV18 and TRBJ2-3; 11 bases fit TRBD2. With V trimmed by 1 base and J by 6 bases, 12 bases remained unmatched. Germline CDR1 and CDR2: KGHSH and LQKENI. The CDR3 totals 18 residues. The CDR3 DNA follows: TGTGCCAGCTCACCACTCCCTGGTAGCGGGGGGGCCGTTGATACGCAGTATTTT. Its translation is CASSPLPGSGGAVDTQYF.

CDR3 region: CASREIQGGAGELFF. The CDR3 coding sequence is TGCGCCAGCCGAGAGATACAGGGCGGCGCCGGGGAGCTGTTTTTT. This chain uses TRBV5-1 with TRBJ2-2; TRBD1 might be the D (6 bases). Germline CDR1 SGHRS, CDR2 YFSETQ. The V gene lost 7 bases and the J gene lost 6 bases, with 19 bases spanning the gap. This CDR3 region has 15 residues.

CDR3 protein: CASRARPGTGLGPLYNEQFF. CDR3 nucleotides: TGTGCCAGCAGAGCCCGTCCCGGGACAGGGTTGGGCCCTCTCTACAATGAGCAGTTCTTC. The V gene is TRBV28, the J gene TRBJ2-1, with 9 nucleotides matching TRBD1. Germline CDR1 and CDR2: MDHEN and SYDVKM. The CDR3 runs 20 residues. V was clipped by 6 bases and J by 3 bases; unmatched bases: 21.

The J gene is TRBJ1-3, the V gene TRBV23-1; the D gene is possibly TRBD1 (5 bases). TRBV23-1 is flagged as an ORF with uncertain function. CDR3 length: 17 residues. V shed 7 bases and J shed 11 bases, with 30 bases lying between them. CDR3 nucleotides: TGCGCCAGCAACCGGGGGAGGGGAGGGTGTCTTTCGACTCCCATATATTTT. Translating it yields CASNRGRGGCLSTPIYF.

V gene TRBV14 combines with J gene TRBJ2-5, with D possibly TRBD2 on 6 matching bases. CDR1 and CDR2 (germline): SGHDN, FVKESK. With 3 bases removed from V and 4 bases from J, the gap between germline ends came to 24 bases. The CDR3 contains 18 residues. This CDR3 is CASSHSSRFGLRGETQYF. The CDR3 nucleotides read TGTGCCAGCAGCCACAGTTCGAGATTCGGGTTGCGGGGAGAGACCCAGTACTTC.

The chain recombines TRBV7-9 with TRBJ1-2; 8 nucleotides match TRBD1. CDR1 is SEHNR, CDR2 FQNEAQ, per germline (reference sequence). The CDR3 extends over 15 amino acids. The J segment lost 3 bases and the V segment lost 1 base, leaving 4 bases of the junction unmatched. The CDR3 loop reads CASSLGTGSHYGYTF. CDR3 DNA sequence: TGTGCCAGCAGCTTAGGGACAGGGTCCCACTATGGCTACACCTTC.

A word on this clone: This specimen includes other DNA sequences encoding the same CDR3. The CDR3: CASSLGTGWRETQYF. For the CDR3, the DNA is TGCGCCAGCAGCCTCGGGACAGGGTGGAGAGAGACCCAGTACTTC. This chain links TRBV5-1 with TRBJ2-5; the match to TRBD1 covers 9 bases. Unmatched junction bases numbered 8, after V lost 4 bases and J lost 4 bases. CDR3 length: 15 amino acids. Germline V gene lookup returns CDR1 SGHRS and CDR2 YFSETQ.

V is TRBV5-6 and J is TRBJ1-6; tentatively, D is TRBD1 (6 bases). The CDR3 sequence is 12 residues long. Germline V gene lookup returns CDR1 SGHDT and CDR2 YYEEEE. V gave up 3 bases and J gave up 10 bases, with 8 bases separating them. CDR3 sequence reads: CASSYRDSPLHF. The CDR3 bases are TGTGCCAGCAGCTACAGGGACTCACCCCTCCACTTT.

V usage is TRBV3-1 (or the pseudogene TRBV3-2) and J usage is TRBJ2-1, with TRBD2 matching over 14 bases. The V segment lost 2 bases and the J segment 9 bases; nucleotides outside the gene matches: 6. There are 16 residues in the CDR3. From germline, CDR1 is LGHDT and CDR2 YNNKEL (reference sequence). The DNA of the CDR3 is TGTGCCAGCAGCCAATCGGGACTAGCGGGAGCGGTTGAGCAGTTCTTC. Translated, it gives CASSQSGLAGAVEQFF.

In its sample, this clone was seen once. The V and J genes are TRBV6-5 and TRBJ1-2, with 8 bases lining up with TRBD1. Trimming removed 11 bases from V and 7 bases from J; junction bases left unmatched: 18. This CDR3 has 15 residues. CDR1 MNHEY and CDR2 SVGAGI come from the germline V gene. In DNA, the CDR3 is TGTGCCTCAGCAGGACAGGGCGGATCTTTGACTGGCTACACCTTC. Its translation: CASAGQGGSLTGYTF.

This rearrangement joins TRBV5-6 to TRBJ1-5; unclear D gene. This CDR3 contains 12 residues. In germline, CDR1 is SGHDT, CDR2 YYEEEE. V was pared by 1 base and J by 4 bases, with 3 bases between. Here the CDR3 reads CASSLQNQPQHF. CDR3 coding DNA: TGTGCCAGCAGCTTGCAAAATCAGCCCCAGCATTTT.

This clone was seen a single time. The V and J genes are TRBV28 and TRBJ2-5; TRBD1 is a possible D gene (6 bases). The CDR3 has 15 residues. V was trimmed by 5 bases and J by 4 bases, leaving 17 bases between them. The V gene's germline CDR1 is MDHEN and CDR2 SYDVKM. The CDR3 here is CASSPHRVGGETQYF. The CDR3 coding sequence is TGTGCCAGCAGTCCTCACAGGGTCGGCGGAGAGACCCAGTACTTC.

The chain couples TRBV13 to TRBJ2-7; 8 bases agree with TRBD2. J gave up 2 bases and V 5 bases, and 8 bases lay outside the gene matches. This CDR3 is built from 15 residues. CDR1 and CDR2 (germline): PRHDT, FYEKMQ (reference sequence). CDR3 sequence (DNA): TGTGCCAGCAGCCTAAGCGGGAGCGTTGCCTACGAGCAGTACTTC. Its protein product is CASSLSGSVAYEQYF. The variable domain in full, with the rest retrieved from reference TRBV13 and TRBJ2-7, is AAGVIQSPRHLIKEKRETATLKCYPIPRHDTVYWYQQGPGQDPQFLISFYEKMQSDKGSIPDRFSAQQFSDYHSELNMSSLELGDSALYFCASSLSGSVAYEQYFGPGTRLTVT.

V gene TRBV7-2 combines with J gene TRBJ1-3, with 8 nucleotides matching TRBD1. Germline assignment: CDR1 SGHTA and CDR2 FQGNSA. V shed 2 bases, J shed 0 bases, and the junction held 9 bases outside the gene matches. The CDR3 spans 18 residues. CDR3 DNA: TGTGCCAGCAGCTTATGGAGTACAGGGGGGAGCTCTGGAAACACCATATATTTT. This gives the protein CASSLWSTGGSSGNTIYF.

This chain joins TRBV4-1 and TRBJ1-2; tentatively, D is TRBD1 (6 bases). This CDR3 is 16 amino acids long. With 6 bases removed from V and 4 bases from J, the gap between germline ends came to 21 bases. Looked up from germline, CDR1 is MGHRA and CDR2 is YSYEKL. DNA of the CDR3: TGCGCCAGCAGGCTCCTCACAGGGCCCCTACCCTATGGCTACACCTTC. It encodes CASRLLTGPLPYGYTF.

The rearrangement joins TRBV6-5 to TRBJ2-7; a possible D gene is TRBD2 (6 bases). Looked up from germline, CDR1 is MNHEY and CDR2 is SVGAGI. The germline V and J ends were trimmed by 6 bases and 3 bases, with 6 bases remaining between them. The CDR3 spans 11 residues. The CDR3 sequence: CASREGYEQYF. CDR3 coding DNA: TGTGCCAGCAGGGAGGGCTACGAGCAGTACTTC.

CDR3 region: CATSREQGAFETQYF. The CDR3 bases are TGTGCCACCAGCAGAGAACAGGGGGCTTTCGAGACCCAGTACTTC. This chain connects TRBV15 to TRBJ2-5, with 9 bases fitting TRBD1. This CDR3 is built from 15 residues. Unmatched junction bases numbered 4, after V lost 0 bases and J lost 5 bases. CDR1 is LNHNV, CDR2 YYDKDF, per germline (reference sequence).